This T cell receptor (beta chain) was retrieved from a study of Graves' ophthalmopathy and Graves' hyperthyroidism. Study in general: Samples of peripheral blood were obtained at initial diagnosis, prior to treatment of any kind.

The CDR3 covers 15 residues. V was shortened by 0 bases and J by 5 bases, with 10 bases between the two germline ends. Germline V gene data show CDR1 as LNHNV and CDR2 as YYDKDF (reference sequence). RNA transcripts provided the template for amplifying TCR beta CDR3 regions. Second-round multiplex PCR followed a first-round RT-PCR using HTBI primers. TCRdb called the multiplex PCR reads again in MiXCR, with one record for every CDR3 protein. This table has some 400,000 distinct CDR3 sequences, 15% to 20% appearing once. Other autoimmune diseases, uncontrolled infections, pregnancy and lactation each led to patient exclusion. Clinical symptoms, serum thyroxine, TRAb, thyroid ultrasound and orbital computed tomography were relied on for diagnosis. The PBMCs originated from approximately 10 ml of fresh peripheral blood.

The clonotype comes from a woman aged 18-29 years with Graves' ophthalmopathy. The sequenced sample consisted of peripheral blood. The rearrangement uses TRBV15 and TRBJ2-2; D is perhaps TRBD2 (5 bases). The CDR3 nucleotides are TGTGCCACCAGCAGAGAGGAGGTTAAGACCGGGGAGCTGTTTTTT. Residues: CATSREEVKTGELFF.